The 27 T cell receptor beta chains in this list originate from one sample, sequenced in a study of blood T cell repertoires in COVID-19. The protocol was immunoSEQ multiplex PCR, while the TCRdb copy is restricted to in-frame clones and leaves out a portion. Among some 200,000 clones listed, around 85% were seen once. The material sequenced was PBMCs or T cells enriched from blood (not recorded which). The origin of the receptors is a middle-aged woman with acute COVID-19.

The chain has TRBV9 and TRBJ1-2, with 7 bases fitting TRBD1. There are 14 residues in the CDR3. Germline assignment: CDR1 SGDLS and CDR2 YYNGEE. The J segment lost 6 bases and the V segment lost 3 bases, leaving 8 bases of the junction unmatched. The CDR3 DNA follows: TGTGCCAGCAGCGCCGACAGGGCTAGGAATGGCTACACCTTC. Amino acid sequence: CASSADRARNGYTF.

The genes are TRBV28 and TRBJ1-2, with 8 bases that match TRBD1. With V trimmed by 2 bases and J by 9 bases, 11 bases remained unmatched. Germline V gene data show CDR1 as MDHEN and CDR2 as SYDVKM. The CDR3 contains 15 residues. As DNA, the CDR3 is TGTGCCAGCAGTTTAAATTTCAGGGGGCCTATTAGCTACACCTTC. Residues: CASSLNFRGPISYTF.

The CDR3 nucleotides are TGTGCCAGCAGCCTTGCGAGGACACCCGGTTACGAGCAGTACTTC. Its translation is CASSLARTPGYEQYF. The chain is built from TRBV7-2 and TRBJ2-7; TRBD1 might be the D (5 bases). Germline V lookup: CDR1 SGHTA, CDR2 FQGNSA. V dropped 5 bases and J dropped 4 bases, with 18 bases sitting between them. The CDR3 has 15 amino acids. The full variable domain, rest sourced from reference TRBV7-2 and TRBJ2-7, is GAGVSQSPSNKVTEKGKDVELRCDPISGHTALYWYRQSLGQGLEFLIYFQGNSAPDKSGLPSDRFSAERTGGSVSTLTIQRTQQEDSAVYLCASSLARTPGYEQYFGPGTRLTVT.

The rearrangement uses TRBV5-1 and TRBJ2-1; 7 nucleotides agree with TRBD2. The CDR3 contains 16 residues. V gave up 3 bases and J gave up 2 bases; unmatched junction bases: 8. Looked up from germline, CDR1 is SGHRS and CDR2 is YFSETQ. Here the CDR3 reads CASSYFERGAYNEQFF. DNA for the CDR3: TGCGCCAGCAGCTACTTTGAGCGGGGCGCCTACAATGAGCAGTTCTTC.

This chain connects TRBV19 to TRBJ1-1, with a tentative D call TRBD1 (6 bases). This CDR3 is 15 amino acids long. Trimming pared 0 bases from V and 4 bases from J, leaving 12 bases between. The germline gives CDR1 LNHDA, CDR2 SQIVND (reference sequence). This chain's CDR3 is CASSIDSGEGTEAFF. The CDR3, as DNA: TGTGCCAGTAGTATAGACTCAGGGGAGGGCACTGAAGCTTTCTTT.

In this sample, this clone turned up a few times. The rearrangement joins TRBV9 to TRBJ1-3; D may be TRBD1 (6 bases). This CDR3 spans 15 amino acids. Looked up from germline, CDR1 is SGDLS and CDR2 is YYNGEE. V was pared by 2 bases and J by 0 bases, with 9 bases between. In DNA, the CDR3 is TGTGCCAGCAGCGTCGGGACAATCTCTGGAAACACCATATATTTT. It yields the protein CASSVGTISGNTIYF.

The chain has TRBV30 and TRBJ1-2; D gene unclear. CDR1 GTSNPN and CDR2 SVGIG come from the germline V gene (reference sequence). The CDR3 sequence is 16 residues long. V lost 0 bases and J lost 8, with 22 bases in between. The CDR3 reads CAWSVLDPILGRGYTF. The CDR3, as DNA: TGTGCCTGGAGTGTCTTGGATCCAATTCTCGGGAGGGGCTACACCTTC.

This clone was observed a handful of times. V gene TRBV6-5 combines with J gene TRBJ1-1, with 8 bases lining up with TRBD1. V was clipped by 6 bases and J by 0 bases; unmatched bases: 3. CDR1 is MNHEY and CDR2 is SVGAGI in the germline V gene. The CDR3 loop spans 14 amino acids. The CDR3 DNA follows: TGTGCCAGCAGGGACAGGGAGTTGAACACTGAAGCTTTCTTT. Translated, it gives CASRDRELNTEAFF.

The CDR3 reads CASSQSGLPTDAQFF. The DNA for the CDR3 is TGTGCCAGCAGCCAGTCTGGGCTGCCCACAGATGCGCAGTTCTTC. The chain recombines TRBV3-1 (or the pseudogene TRBV3-2) with TRBJ2-1; D not resolved. The CDR3 extends over 15 amino acids. The germline gives CDR1 LGHDT, CDR2 YNNKEL (reference sequence). The V end was cut by 3 bases, the J end by 12 bases, with 21 bases between.

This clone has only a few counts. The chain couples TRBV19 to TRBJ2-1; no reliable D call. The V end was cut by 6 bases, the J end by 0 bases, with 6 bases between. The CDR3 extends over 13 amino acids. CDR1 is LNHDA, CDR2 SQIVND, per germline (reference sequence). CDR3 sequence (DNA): TGTGCCAGTAGAGCCCGCTCCTACAATGAGCAGTTCTTC. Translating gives CASRARSYNEQFF.

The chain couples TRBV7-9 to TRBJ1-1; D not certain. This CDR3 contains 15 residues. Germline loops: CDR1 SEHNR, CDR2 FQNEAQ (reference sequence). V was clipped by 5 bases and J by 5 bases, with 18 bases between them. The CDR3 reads CASSRSTIARTEAFF. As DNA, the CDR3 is TGTGCCAGCAGCCGAAGTACGATCGCCAGAACTGAAGCTTTCTTT.

The CDR3 protein is CASSQGQTTTYEQYF. CDR3 bases: TGTGCCAGCAGCCAAGGCCAAACTACCACCTACGAGCAGTACTTC. This chain links TRBV3-1 (or the pseudogene TRBV3-2) with TRBJ2-7, with D unresolved. This CDR3 is built from 15 residues. From germline, CDR1 is LGHDT and CDR2 YNNKEL (reference sequence). Trimming cost V 1 base and J 2 bases, with 12 bases left between them.

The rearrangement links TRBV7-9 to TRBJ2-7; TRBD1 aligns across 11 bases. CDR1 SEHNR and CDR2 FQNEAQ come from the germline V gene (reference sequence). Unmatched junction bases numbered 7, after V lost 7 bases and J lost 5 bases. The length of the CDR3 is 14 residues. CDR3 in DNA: TGTGCCAGCAACTTTGGACAGGGGGCTCACGAGCAGTACTTC. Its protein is CASNFGQGAHEQYF.

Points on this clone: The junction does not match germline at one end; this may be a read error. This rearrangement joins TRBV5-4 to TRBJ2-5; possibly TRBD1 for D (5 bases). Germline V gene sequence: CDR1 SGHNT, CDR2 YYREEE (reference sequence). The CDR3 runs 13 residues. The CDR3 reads CASSQGGREIQYF. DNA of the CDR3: TGCGCCAGCAGCCAAGGCGGCAGGGAAATTCAGTACTTC.

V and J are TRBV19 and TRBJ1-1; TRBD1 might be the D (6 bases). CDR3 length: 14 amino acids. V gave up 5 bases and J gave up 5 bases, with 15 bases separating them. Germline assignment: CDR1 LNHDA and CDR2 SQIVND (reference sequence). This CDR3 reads CASSLQGLMTEAFF. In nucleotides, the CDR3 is TGTGCCAGTAGTCTACAGGGTCTTATGACTGAAGCTTTCTTT.

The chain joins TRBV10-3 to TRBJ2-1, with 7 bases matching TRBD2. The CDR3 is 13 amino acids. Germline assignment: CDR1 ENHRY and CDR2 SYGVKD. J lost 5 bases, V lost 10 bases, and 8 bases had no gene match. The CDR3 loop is CATDSGGHNEQFF. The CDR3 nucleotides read TGTGCCACCGATTCGGGGGGACACAATGAGCAGTTCTTC.

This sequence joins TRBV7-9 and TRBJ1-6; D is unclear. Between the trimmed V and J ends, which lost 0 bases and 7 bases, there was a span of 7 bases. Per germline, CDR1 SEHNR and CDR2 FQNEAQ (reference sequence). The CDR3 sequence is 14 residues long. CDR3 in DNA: TGTGCCAGCAGCTTAGCTATCGGGAATTCACCCCTCCACTTT. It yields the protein CASSLAIGNSPLHF.

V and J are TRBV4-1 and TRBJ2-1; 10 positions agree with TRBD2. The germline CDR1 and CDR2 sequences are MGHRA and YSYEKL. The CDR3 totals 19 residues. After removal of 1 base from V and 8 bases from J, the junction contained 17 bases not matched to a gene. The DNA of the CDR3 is TGCGCCAGCAGCCAAGTTCTAGCGGGAGTCTTCCCAATCTTTCATGAGCAGTTCTTC. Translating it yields CASSQVLAGVFPIFHEQFF.

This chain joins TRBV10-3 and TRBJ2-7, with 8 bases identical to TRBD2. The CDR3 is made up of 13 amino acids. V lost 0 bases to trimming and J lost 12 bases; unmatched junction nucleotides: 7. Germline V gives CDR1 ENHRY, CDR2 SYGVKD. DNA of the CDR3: TGTGCCATCAGTGAGTCGTCGACTAGCGTTCTGTACTTC. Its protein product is CAISESSTSVLYF.

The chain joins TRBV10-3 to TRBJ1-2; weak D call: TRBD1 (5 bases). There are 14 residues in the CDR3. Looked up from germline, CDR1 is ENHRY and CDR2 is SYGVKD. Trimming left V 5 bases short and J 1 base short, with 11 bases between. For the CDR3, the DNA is TGTGCCATCAGTCCTAAAGGGGATAACTATGGCTACACCTTC. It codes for CAISPKGDNYGYTF.

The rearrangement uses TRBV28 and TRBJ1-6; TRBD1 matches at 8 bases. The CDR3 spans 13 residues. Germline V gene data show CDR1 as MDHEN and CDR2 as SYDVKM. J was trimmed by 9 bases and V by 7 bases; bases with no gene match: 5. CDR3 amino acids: CASTTGGSSPLHF. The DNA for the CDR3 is TGTGCCAGCACCACAGGGGGGAGTTCACCCCTCCACTTT. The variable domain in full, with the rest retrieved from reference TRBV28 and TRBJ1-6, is DVKVTQSSRYLVKRTGEKVFLECVQDMDHENMFWYRQDPGLGLRLIYFSYDVKMKEKGDIPEGYSVSREKKERFSLILESASTNQTSMYLCASTTGGSSPLHFGNGTRLTVT.

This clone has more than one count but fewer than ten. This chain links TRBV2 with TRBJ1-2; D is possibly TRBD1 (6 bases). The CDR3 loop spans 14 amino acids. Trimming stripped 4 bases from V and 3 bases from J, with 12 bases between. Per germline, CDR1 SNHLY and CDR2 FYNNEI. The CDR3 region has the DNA TGTGCCAGCAGTGGCCCTCACAGGGACTATGGCTACACCTTC. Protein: CASSGPHRDYGYTF.

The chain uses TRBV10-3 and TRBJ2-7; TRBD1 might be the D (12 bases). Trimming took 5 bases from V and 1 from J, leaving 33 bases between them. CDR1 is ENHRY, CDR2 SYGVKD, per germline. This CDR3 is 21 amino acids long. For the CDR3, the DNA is TGTGCCATCAGTCCGGGACAGGGGGCGGCTAGCGGGAGGAGCCCATCCTACGAGCAGTACTTC. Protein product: CAISPGQGAASGRSPSYEQYF.

The CDR3 DNA sequence: TGTGCCAGCAGCAGATACAGGGGCCCAACGCAAGAGACCCAGTACTTC. Protein sequence: CASSRYRGPTQETQYF. The rearrangement links TRBV7-6 to TRBJ2-5; 7 positions agree with TRBD1. CDR1 SGHVS and CDR2 FNYEAQ come from the germline V gene. J was trimmed by 2 bases and V by 5 bases; bases with no gene match: 11. The CDR3 is made up of 16 amino acids.

As DNA, the CDR3 is TGTGCCAGCAGCATGTCTGTAGGAGCGGGGGGGTCCTACGAGCAGTACTTC. Translating it yields CASSMSVGAGGSYEQYF. The chain uses TRBV21-1 and TRBJ2-7; the table assigns TRBD2, which was not confirmed against the DNA. TRBV21-1 counts as a pseudogene. The CDR3 totals 17 residues.

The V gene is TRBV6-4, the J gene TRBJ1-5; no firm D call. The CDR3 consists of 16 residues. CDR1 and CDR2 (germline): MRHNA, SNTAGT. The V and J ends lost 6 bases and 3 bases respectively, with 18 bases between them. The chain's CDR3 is CASSILKQHLNQPQHF. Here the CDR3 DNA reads TGTGCCAGCAGCATCCTGAAACAGCACCTCAATCAGCCCCAGCATTTT.

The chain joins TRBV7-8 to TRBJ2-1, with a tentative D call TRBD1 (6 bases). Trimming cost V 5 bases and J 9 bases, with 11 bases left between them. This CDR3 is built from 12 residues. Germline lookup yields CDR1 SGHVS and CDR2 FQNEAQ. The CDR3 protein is CASSPVRGEQFF. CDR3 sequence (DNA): TGTGCCAGCAGCCCCGTCAGGGGTGAGCAGTTCTTC.